Listed here are 20 T cell receptor beta chains from one sample, sequenced in a study of blood T cells in healthy people across ages (dated by TCRdb to about 2015). Library preparation used 5' RACE. Instrument used: Illumina HiSeq 2500. The second PCR ran for roughly 7 to 11 cycles and used a J-beta primer mix along with a sample-barcoded 5' primer. TCRdb handled the public reads itself, with Q25 trimming in fastp and clone calling in MiXCR, and kept productive beta chains. Duplicate CDR3 protein sequences are folded into a single record with the most common DNA and genes. In all, the sample holds approximately 690,000 distinct CDR3 sequences, and around 54% of those were seen once. The top ten clones comprise about two fifths of the sample. The sample was blood. All receptors come from a man between 60 and 75 years old in good health.

This clonotype turned up a few times. Written as DNA, the CDR3 is TGTGCCAGCAGCTCCGAGCAGGGTCAGGAGACCCAGTACTTC. This codes for CASSSEQGQETQYF. This sequence joins TRBV5-6 and TRBJ2-5, with D possibly matching TRBD1 (5 bases). Germline V gives CDR1 SGHDT, CDR2 YYEEEE. V was pared by 3 bases and J by 5 bases, with 14 bases between. The CDR3 loop spans 14 amino acids.

The chain is built from TRBV5-1 and TRBJ2-4; tentative D call: TRBD1 (6 bases). The V end was cut by 4 bases, the J end by 5 bases, with 13 bases between. The CDR3 covers 14 residues. Germline V gene sequence: CDR1 SGHRS, CDR2 YFSETQ. The DNA of the CDR3 is TGCGCCAGCAGCGTGGGGACACGCCAAAACATTCAGTACTTC. This translates into CASSVGTRQNIQYF.

The J gene is TRBJ2-1, the V gene TRBV18; 10 nucleotides match TRBD1. Per the germline V gene, CDR1 is KGHSH and CDR2 is LQKENI. The CDR3 runs 16 residues. Trimming cost V 3 bases and J 3 bases; bases outside gene matches: 5. CDR3 nucleotides: TGTGCCAGCTCACCTGGACAGGGGGGGTTCTACAATGAGCAGTTCTTC. Protein: CASSPGQGGFYNEQFF.

This clonotype was observed a handful of times. CDR3 coding DNA: TGTGCCAGCAGCTCCGGACAGGGCAGCACAGATACGCAGTATTTT. Translated: CASSSGQGSTDTQYF. The rearrangement links TRBV12-3 or TRBV12-4 to TRBJ2-3; 8 nucleotides align to TRBD1. The J segment lost 0 bases and the V segment lost 6 bases, leaving 5 bases of the junction unmatched. This CDR3 spans 15 amino acids.

This clonotype came up a few times. J is TRBJ2-7 and V is TRBV7-2, with D perhaps matching TRBD1 (6 bases). Trimming stripped 2 bases from V and 3 bases from J, with 11 bases between. This CDR3 has 14 residues. Germline V gives CDR1 SGHTA, CDR2 FQGNSA. CDR3 bases: TGTGCCAGCAGCTTACAGGCAGGGGACTACGAGCAGTACTTC. This codes for CASSLQAGDYEQYF.

This clonotype turned up a few times. The chain combines TRBV12-3 or TRBV12-4 with TRBJ2-7; the D call may be TRBD1 or TRBD2 (5 bases each). The CDR3 runs 13 residues. Trimming took off 8 bases at V and 3 bases at J, with 14 bases between the two ends. CDR3 nucleotide sequence: TGTGCCAGCCAAAGGGGAGAGCTCTACGAGCAGTACTTC. It yields the protein CASQRGELYEQYF.

On this clonotype itself: Its ends do not fully match the called genes, so a read error is possible. The chain carries TRBV3-1 and TRBJ2-1; 8 bases agree with TRBD1. Looked up from germline, CDR1 is LGHDT and CDR2 is YNNKEL (reference sequence). The CDR3 covers 13 residues. Written as DNA, the CDR3 is TGCGCCAGCAGCAAAGACAGGGGTCATGAGCAGTTCTTC. It is translated as CASSKDRGHEQFF.

At least ten counts were recorded for this clonotype. This chain connects TRBV29-1 to TRBJ2-5; 7 nucleotides agree with TRBD1. In germline, CDR1 is SQVTM, CDR2 ANQGSEA. The length of the CDR3 is 14 residues. V lost 4 bases and J lost 0; bases outside the gene matches: 5. In nucleotides, the CDR3 is TGCAGCGTTGCCCCGACAGGGAACCAAGAGACCCAGTACTTC. Protein: CSVAPTGNQETQYF. The complete variable domain, with remaining parts taken from reference TRBV29-1 and TRBJ2-5, reads SAVISQKPSRDICQRGTSLTIQCQVDSQVTMMFWYRQQPGQSLTLIATANQGSEATYESGFVIDKFPISRPNLTFSTLTVSNMSPEDSSIYLCSVAPTGNQETQYFGPGTRLLVL.

The chain uses TRBV7-9 and TRBJ2-4; the D gene is possibly TRBD2 (6 bases). Germline V gives CDR1 SEHNR, CDR2 FQNEAQ (reference sequence). Trimming took off 3 bases at V and 2 bases at J, with 11 bases between the two ends. The CDR3 totals 15 residues. CDR3 region: CASSLSGGSKNIQYF. The CDR3 region has the DNA TGTGCCAGCAGCTTGTCTGGGGGGTCCAAAAACATTCAGTACTTC.

This chain joins TRBV13 and TRBJ1-1; D ambiguous. Germline V gene data show CDR1 as PRHDT and CDR2 as FYEKMQ (reference sequence). The CDR3 length is 15 residues. The V and J ends lost 1 base and 5 bases respectively, with 14 bases between them. CDR3 in amino acids: CASSLVEGLGTEAFF. In DNA form, the CDR3 reads TGTGCCAGCAGCTTAGTGGAGGGCTTAGGGACTGAAGCTTTCTTT.

This chain links TRBV6-6 with TRBJ1-1, with D possibly matching TRBD1 (6 bases). Between the trimmed V and J ends, which lost 4 bases and 8 bases, there was a span of 17 bases. This CDR3 region has 14 residues. Germline CDR1 and CDR2: MNHNY and SVGAGI (reference sequence). In nucleotides, the CDR3 is TGTGCCAGCAGTTCCCCCCAAGGACAGCGCGAAGCTTTCTTT. As protein: CASSSPQGQREAFF.

J is TRBJ2-7 and V is TRBV5-1; D may match TRBD1 or TRBD2 (7 bases each). The closer fit of TRBJ2-4 to the DNA end suggests the J call may be wrong. Looked up from germline, CDR1 is SGHRS and CDR2 is YFSETQ. The CDR3 consists of 13 residues. The CDR3 here is CASSFQGGDIQYF. For the CDR3, the DNA is TGCGCCAGCAGCTTCCAGGGGGGGGACATTCAGTACTTC.

This clonotype was found a few times. The gene calls are TRBV4-1 and TRBJ2-7; TRBD1 matches 8 bases. The CDR3 contains 15 residues. Germline CDR1 MGHRA, CDR2 YSYEKL. The V and J ends lost 6 bases and 1 base, in that order; junction bases with no gene match: 8. CDR3: CASRASGTGSYEQYF. CDR3 DNA sequence: TGCGCCAGCAGAGCCTCCGGGACAGGATCCTACGAGCAGTACTTC.

J is TRBJ1-2 and V is TRBV2; 7 bases fit TRBD1. V lost 6 bases, J lost 7 bases, and 8 bases stayed unmatched. Germline V gene lookup returns CDR1 SNHLY and CDR2 FYNNEI. The CDR3 is 13 amino acids. CDR3 DNA sequence: TGTGCCAGCAGCGCTGACAGGGTTGGTGGCTACACCTTC. Its translation: CASSADRVGGYTF.

This clonotype was detected only a few times. This chain connects TRBV20-1 to TRBJ2-1; D uncertain. There are 13 residues in the CDR3. V was cut by 6 bases and J by 0 bases, with 9 bases left in between. Germline-derived CDR1 and CDR2 are DFQATT and SNEGSKA (reference sequence). The CDR3, as DNA: TGCAGTGCCGAGCAGAGCTCCTACAATGAGCAGTTCTTC. Encoded protein: CSAEQSSYNEQFF.

The chain employs TRBV28 and TRBJ2-3; TRBD2 is a possible D gene (6 bases). The CDR3 loop spans 14 amino acids. Trimming stripped 2 bases from V and 5 bases from J, with 11 bases between. CDR1 is MDHEN, CDR2 SYDVKM, per germline. CDR3 loop: CASSLGGSRDTQYF. The DNA of the CDR3 is TGTGCCAGCAGTTTAGGGGGGAGTAGAGATACGCAGTATTTT.

This chain joins TRBV5-1 and TRBJ2-1; TRBD1 matches 11 bases. CDR3 size: 16 residues. Germline CDR1 and CDR2: SGHRS and YFSETQ. J was trimmed by 5 bases and V by 0 bases; bases with no gene match: 4. CDR3 amino acids: CASSLGTGGGNNEQFF. DNA for the CDR3: TGCGCCAGCAGCTTGGGGACAGGGGGCGGAAACAATGAGCAGTTCTTC. Variable domain in full (rest from reference TRBV5-1 and TRBJ2-1): KAGVTQTPRYLIKTRGQQVTLSCSPISGHRSVSWYQQTPGQGLQFLFEYFSETQRNKGNFPGRFSGRQFSNSRSEMNVSTLELGDSALYLCASSLGTGGGNNEQFFGPGTRLTVL.

This sequence joins TRBV12-3 or TRBV12-4 and TRBJ2-1; no reliable D call. Trimming took off 5 bases at V and 2 bases at J, with 4 bases between the two ends. This CDR3 contains 12 residues. CDR3: CASSGTYNEQFF. The CDR3 DNA is TGTGCCAGCAGTGGGACCTACAATGAGCAGTTCTTC.

The V gene is TRBV20-1, the J gene TRBJ1-4, with no clear D. Germline V gene sequence: CDR1 DFQATT, CDR2 SNEGSKA (reference sequence). This CDR3 is 12 amino acids long. The V end was cut by 3 bases, the J end by 8 bases, with 10 bases between. CDR3 bases: TGCAGTGCTAGTGATCCGTGGGAAAAACTGTTTTTT. This sequence encodes CSASDPWEKLFF.

The rearrangement joins TRBV5-6 to TRBJ2-7; D uncertain. Trimming took 0 bases from V and 0 from J, leaving 7 bases between them. The CDR3 has 14 residues. Germline assignment: CDR1 SGHDT and CDR2 YYEEEE. CDR3 region: CASSLGTPSYEQYF. For the CDR3, the DNA is TGTGCCAGCAGCTTGGGGACGCCCTCCTACGAGCAGTACTTC. The full variable domain, completed using reference TRBV5-6 and TRBJ2-7, is DAGVTQSPTHLIKTRGQQVTLRCSPKSGHDTVSWYQQALGQGPQFIFQYYEEEERQRGNFPDRFSGHQFPNYSSELNVNALLLGDSALYLCASSLGTPSYEQYFGPGTRLTVT.